This TCR beta chain was documented in a study of blood T cell repertoires in COVID-19 (TCRdb year 2020). The study in broad terms: Samples from collaborators originated in the United States, Italy and Spain and spanned both the acute and convalescent phases of COVID-19. The material from the prospective study consisted of cDNA or gDNA derived from T cells, B-cell-depleted T cells, or PBMCs. Subjects who had been exposed to COVID-19, were actively infected with it, or had recovered from it provided the deeply sampled blood TCRbeta repertoires that made up the dataset. A freely available public database, intended as a resource for researchers studying the immune response to SARS-CoV-2, is where the repertoires were released. The samples were drawn from the first 160 participants of the ongoing ImmuneRACE study and from over a thousand subjects provided by 6 global collaborators. The sample metadata nearly always contained a de-identified subject ID, COVID-19 status, age in years and sex. Where available, HLA class I and class II types were obtained from metadata supplied by the sample provider rather than from assay-based typing.

TCRbeta CDR3 regions were amplified from genomic DNA by means of the immunoSEQ Assay, a bias-controlled multiplex PCR. The study's own analysis went as follows. The number of nucleated cells in each sample was estimated from the amplification of reference gene primers within the assay. Sequence reads were collapsed and filtered to measure the absolute abundance of every unique TCRbeta CDR3 rearrangement. For each sample, productive Simpson clonality was calculated as the square root of Simpson's diversity index across productive rearrangements. The source is immuneACCESS, and TCRdb retained only in-frame sequences with V and J called. Part of the clones is not carried over; for the studies checked, unresolved V genes explain less than half of this, and the remainder is unexplained. V and J calls and clone size are those listed in that table; D and trimming were worked out from the DNA. The sample table contains some 270,000 clones; only one count was recorded for around nine tenths of them. Under 2% of the sample goes to the ten largest clones.

From the cysteine through the phenylalanine, the CDR3 covers 14 amino acids. Only the CDR3 region is kept as DNA, spanning 42 bases read in frame from base 1. Clipping removes 4 bases from V and 4 bases from J, with 2 as the unmatched junction base count. According to the germline V gene, CDR1 reads KGHSH and CDR2 reads LQKENI. Another Seattle source contributed samples from volunteer blood donors who had recovered from COVID-19. The collaborating institutions used their own protocols to collect whole blood in K2EDTA tubes. For TCRbeta analysis, collaborators shipped samples as frozen whole blood, isolated PBMCs, or DNA extracted from either of those sample types. Results the study describes overall, beyond this receptor: How much clinical and demographic metadata was included differed by source and by participant, and the metadata was provided uncurated.

To note about this clone: There is no known antigen for this receptor. One base away there is no much larger clone; base qualities are not given.

This sequence originates from a woman between 55 and 75 years old who had recovered from COVID-19. Sequencing was performed on peripheral blood. The chain joins TRBV18 to TRBJ2-5; 11 junctional bases match TRBD1. The DNA is as follows: TGTGCCAGCTCACTGGACAGGGGGCCAGAGACCCAGTACTTC. It codes for CASSLDRGPETQYF.